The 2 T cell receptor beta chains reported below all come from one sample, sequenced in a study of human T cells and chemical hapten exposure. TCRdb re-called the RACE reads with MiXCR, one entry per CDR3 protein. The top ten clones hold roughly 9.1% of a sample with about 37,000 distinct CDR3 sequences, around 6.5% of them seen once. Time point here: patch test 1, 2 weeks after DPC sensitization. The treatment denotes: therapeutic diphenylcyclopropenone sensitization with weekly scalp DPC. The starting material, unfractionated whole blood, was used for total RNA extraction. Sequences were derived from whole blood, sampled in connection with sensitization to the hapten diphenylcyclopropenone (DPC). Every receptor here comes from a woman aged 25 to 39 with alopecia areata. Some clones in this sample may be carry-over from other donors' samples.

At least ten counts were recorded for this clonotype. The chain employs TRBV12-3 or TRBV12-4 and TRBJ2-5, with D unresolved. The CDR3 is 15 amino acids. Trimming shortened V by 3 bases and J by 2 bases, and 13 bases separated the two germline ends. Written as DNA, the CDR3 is TGTGCCAGCAGTTTCGGCTTCTCTATTCAAGAGACCCAGTACTTC. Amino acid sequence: CASSFGFSIQETQYF.

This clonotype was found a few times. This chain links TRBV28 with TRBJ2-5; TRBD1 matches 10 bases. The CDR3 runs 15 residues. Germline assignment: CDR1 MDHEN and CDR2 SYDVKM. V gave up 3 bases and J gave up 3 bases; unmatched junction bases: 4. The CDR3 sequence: CASSFPGTGEETQYF. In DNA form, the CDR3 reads TGTGCCAGCAGTTTCCCTGGGACAGGGGAAGAGACCCAGTACTTC.